These 8 T cell receptor beta chains were sequenced from one sample in a study of beta chain features in type 1 diabetes. Study-wide findings and caveats: Researchers report that Type 1 diabetes patients had moderately but significantly shorter TCRB CDR3s across all four CD4+ subsets.

Investigators reverse transcribed all isolated RNA, so they sequenced expressed TCRB transcripts. Some clones are missing from TCRdb's copy, which holds only in-frame ones; the method was immunoSEQ multiplex PCR. Of approximately 360,000 clones listed, around 13% are singletons. These receptors lack a known antigen. The sample consisted of naive CD4+ T cells from blood. These TCRs come from a woman under 30 with type 1 diabetes.

The CDR3 DNA sequence: TGTGCCAGCAGCAGAGGGACTAGCGGGGGTCGGCAAGAGACCCAGTACTTC. Its protein product is CASSRGTSGGRQETQYF. The rearrangement joins TRBV7-9 to TRBJ2-5; 14 positions match TRBD2. Unmatched junction bases numbered 7, after V lost 5 bases and J lost 2 bases. Looked up from germline, CDR1 is SEHNR and CDR2 is FQNEAQ (reference sequence). CDR3 size: 17 residues.

The chain has TRBV27 and TRBJ2-3; TRBD2 matches at 7 bases. The CDR3 runs to 15 residues. The V and J ends lost 5 bases and 2 bases, in that order; junction bases with no gene match: 7. Germline V gene lookup returns CDR1 MNHEY and CDR2 SMNVEV (reference sequence). The CDR3 DNA follows: TGTGCCAGCAGTCTAGAACTAGCGCCCACAGATACGCAGTATTTT. Its translation: CASSLELAPTDTQYF.

This CDR3 reads CASSSFRELFF. The CDR3 nucleotides are TGTGCCAGCAGCTCCTTCCGGGAGCTGTTTTTT. The V gene is TRBV11-2, the J gene TRBJ2-2; D is uncertain. This CDR3 comprises 11 residues. In germline, CDR1 is SGHAT, CDR2 FQNNGV. Trimming cost V 4 bases and J 9 bases, with 6 bases left between them.

The chain employs TRBV15 and TRBJ1-2; 11 nucleotides line up with TRBD1. In germline, CDR1 is LNHNV, CDR2 YYDKDF (reference sequence). The CDR3 contains 17 residues. With V trimmed by 1 base and J by 4 bases, 8 bases remained unmatched. CDR3 nucleotide sequence: TGTGCCACCAGCAGAGTGGGACAGGGGGAGAGACCCTATGGCTACACCTTC. Translated, it gives CATSRVGQGERPYGYTF.

This clone was seen a few times. The V call is TRBV7-2, the J call TRBJ2-1, with a possible D match to TRBD1 (6 bases). Germline assignment: CDR1 SGHTA and CDR2 FQGNSA. The V and J ends lost 2 bases and 10 bases respectively, with 15 bases between them. The CDR3 consists of 14 residues. The CDR3 region has the DNA TGTGCCAGCAGCTTACAACAGGGTCTAAGGGAGCAGTTCTTC. Protein: CASSLQQGLREQFF.

The sample holds a few counts of this clone. V and J are TRBV11-2 and TRBJ1-5; possibly TRBD1 for D (5 bases). Per germline, CDR1 SGHAT and CDR2 FQNNGV. V was trimmed by 1 base and J by 6 bases, leaving 10 bases between them. The length of the CDR3 is 14 residues. CDR3 in amino acids: CASSLGTGAQPQHF. Written as DNA, the CDR3 is TGTGCCAGCAGCTTAGGAACAGGCGCTCAGCCCCAGCATTTT.

This clone has more than one count but fewer than ten. CDR3 DNA: TGTGCCATCAGCGGAGCGGGATCGAACACCGGGGAGCTGTTTTTT. Protein: CAISGAGSNTGELFF. The chain joins TRBV10-3 to TRBJ2-2; 7 bases are shared with TRBD2. Germline V gene sequence: CDR1 ENHRY, CDR2 SYGVKD. The junction had 4 bases not matched to a gene; V was cut back by 6 bases and J by 0 bases. This CDR3 region has 15 residues.

This clone was picked up a small number of times. DNA for the CDR3: TGTGCCAGCAGCCCCGGGACTAGAGGGGCCAATGAGCAGTTCTTC. Its protein product is CASSPGTRGANEQFF. The chain joins TRBV7-3 to TRBJ2-1; TRBD2 matches 8 bases. The CDR3 consists of 15 residues. Germline lookup yields CDR1 SGHTA and CDR2 FQGTGA. With 5 bases clipped from V and 6 bases from J, the junction kept 9 bases outside the gene matches.